The rows below give T cell receptor beta chains drawn from one sample of a study of CD8 T cells in ankylosing spondylitis. One entry per CDR3 protein, called by TCRdb with MiXCR from the 5' RACE reads. The sample has 250,000 to 400,000 distinct CDR3 sequences; roughly 10% are singletons. Sequenced sample: blood, either unsorted or a sorted T cell fraction (not recorded which). The receptors originated from a female donor with ankylosing spondylitis or in good health (not recorded which). Each CDR3 is given with its conserved first and last residue. Fields, in order: CDR3 length, V gene, J gene, clone size, CDR3 protein. Clone sizes are given selectively: once, few, many, or a class where the clone is expanded.

CDR3 length: 15; V gene: TRBV7-2; J gene: TRBJ2-3; clone size: many; CDR3 protein: CASSLDRTSADTQYF
CDR3 length: 12; V gene: TRBV12-3/TRBV12-4; J gene: TRBJ2-3; clone size: few; CDR3 protein: CASRLGQGVKYF
CDR3 length: 16; V gene: TRBV5-1; J gene: TRBJ1-2; clone size: many; CDR3 protein: CASSWRQGISTYGYTF
CDR3 length: 15; V gene: TRBV4-2; J gene: TRBJ1-2; clone size: .; CDR3 protein: CASSQDETGQSGYTF
CDR3 length: 17; V gene: TRBV20-1; J gene: TRBJ2-4; clone size: .; CDR3 protein: CSARTPLGEGAKNIQYF
CDR3 length: 15; V gene: TRBV5-5; J gene: TRBJ2-7; clone size: .; CDR3 protein: CASSQATGVNYEQYF
CDR3 length: 15; V gene: TRBV5-1; J gene: TRBJ1-5; clone size: many; CDR3 protein: CASRSGQGTNQPQHF
CDR3 length: 15; V gene: TRBV12-3/TRBV12-4; J gene: TRBJ2-3; clone size: once; CDR3 protein: CASSPQGAYTDTQYF
CDR3 length: 14; V gene: TRBV6-1; J gene: TRBJ1-5; clone size: .; CDR3 protein: CAIKGQGRNQPQHF
CDR3 length: 13; V gene: TRBV12-3/TRBV12-4; J gene: TRBJ2-7; clone size: many; CDR3 protein: CASRGGLFYEQYF
CDR3 length: 15; V gene: TRBV7-2; J gene: TRBJ1-5; clone size: many; CDR3 protein: CASSLSTGPNQPQHF
CDR3 length: 13; V gene: TRBV10-3; J gene: TRBJ1-1; clone size: many; CDR3 protein: CAISGTGEGGAFF
CDR3 length: 16; V gene: TRBV7-2; J gene: TRBJ1-6; clone size: .; CDR3 protein: CASSVFIGKLDSPLHF
CDR3 length: 16; V gene: TRBV5-1; J gene: TRBJ2-3; clone size: few; CDR3 protein: CASSLPPAGGADTQYF
CDR3 length: 13; V gene: TRBV3-1; J gene: TRBJ2-1; clone size: .; CDR3 protein: CASSPGMKVQQFF
CDR3 length: 14; V gene: TRBV7-2; J gene: TRBJ2-7; clone size: .; CDR3 protein: CASSSQAGDYEQYF
CDR3 length: 15; V gene: TRBV11-2; J gene: TRBJ1-4; clone size: few; CDR3 protein: CASSLEWGITEKLFF
CDR3 length: 15; V gene: TRBV5-1; J gene: TRBJ2-2; clone size: few; CDR3 protein: CASSPGTSDTGELFF
CDR3 length: 19; V gene: TRBV5-1; J gene: TRBJ2-3; clone size: .; CDR3 protein: CASSSAVGRGVVRADTQYF
CDR3 length: 16; V gene: TRBV3-1; J gene: TRBJ2-2; clone size: .; CDR3 protein: CASSARDRPNTGELFF
CDR3 length: 19; V gene: TRBV6-5; J gene: TRBJ1-5; clone size: many; CDR3 protein: CASSYYIPGQELSNQPQHF
CDR3 length: 13; V gene: TRBV20-1; J gene: TRBJ1-4; clone size: .; CDR3 protein: CSALGQGVEKLFF
CDR3 length: 15; V gene: TRBV20-1; J gene: TRBJ2-1; clone size: many; CDR3 protein: CSAQLSGRGLGEQFF
CDR3 length: 11; V gene: TRBV27; J gene: TRBJ1-1; clone size: .; CDR3 protein: CASGALTEAFF
CDR3 length: 14; V gene: TRBV7-2; J gene: TRBJ2-7; clone size: .; CDR3 protein: CASSFTGVGDEQYF
CDR3 length: 14; V gene: TRBV3-1; J gene: TRBJ2-7; clone size: few; CDR3 protein: CASSQGRVSYEQYF
CDR3 length: 15; V gene: TRBV7-2; J gene: TRBJ2-3; clone size: few; CDR3 protein: CASSPLGTNTDTQYF
CDR3 length: 18; V gene: TRBV5-1; J gene: TRBJ2-1; clone size: many; CDR3 protein: CASSLDGVAGGEYNEQFF
CDR3 length: 15; V gene: TRBV3-1; J gene: TRBJ2-7; clone size: many; CDR3 protein: CASSIDRGSSYEQYF
CDR3 length: 15; V gene: TRBV7-6; J gene: TRBJ2-1; clone size: many; CDR3 protein: CASSPPGERYNEQFF
CDR3 length: 13; V gene: TRBV29-1; J gene: TRBJ1-5; clone size: .; CDR3 protein: CSVEIGSNQPQHF
CDR3 length: 14; V gene: TRBV5-1; J gene: TRBJ2-3; clone size: many; CDR3 protein: CASSPTTNQDTQYF
CDR3 length: 13; V gene: TRBV24-1; J gene: TRBJ2-5; clone size: many; CDR3 protein: CATSRQAGETQYF
CDR3 length: 14; V gene: TRBV20-1; J gene: TRBJ1-5; clone size: few; CDR3 protein: CSASPGTGDQPQHF
CDR3 length: 15; V gene: TRBV12-3/TRBV12-4; J gene: TRBJ2-3; clone size: many; CDR3 protein: CASSLRRGGTDTQYF
CDR3 length: 20; V gene: TRBV27; J gene: TRBJ1-6; clone size: few; CDR3 protein: CASSLWTHPGINWQFSPLHF
CDR3 length: 14; V gene: TRBV28; J gene: TRBJ1-2; clone size: many; CDR3 protein: CASSDSQVNYGYTF
CDR3 length: 15; V gene: TRBV5-1; J gene: TRBJ2-7; clone size: many; CDR3 protein: CASSWTSGTLKEQYF
CDR3 length: 15; V gene: TRBV27; J gene: TRBJ2-1; clone size: many; CDR3 protein: CASSSSAISYNEQFF
CDR3 length: 16; V gene: TRBV7-2; J gene: TRBJ2-1; clone size: few; CDR3 protein: CASSLGLATSYNEQFF
CDR3 length: 14; V gene: TRBV20-1; J gene: TRBJ2-3; clone size: few; CDR3 protein: CSARIGSSTDTQYF
CDR3 length: 15; V gene: TRBV12-3/TRBV12-4; J gene: TRBJ1-2; clone size: .; CDR3 protein: CASRLSGAGNYGYTF
CDR3 length: 16; V gene: TRBV4-2; J gene: TRBJ1-3; clone size: .; CDR3 protein: CASSQDLGQGADTIYF
CDR3 length: 14; V gene: TRBV10-3; J gene: TRBJ1-2; clone size: .; CDR3 protein: CAITADDRVGGYTF
CDR3 length: 13; V gene: TRBV7-9; J gene: TRBJ1-4; clone size: many; CDR3 protein: CAIEPTTNEKLFF
CDR3 length: 15; V gene: TRBV12-3/TRBV12-4; J gene: TRBJ2-5; clone size: few; CDR3 protein: CASSLRDVGRETQYF
CDR3 length: 16; V gene: TRBV6-1; J gene: TRBJ2-7; clone size: many; CDR3 protein: CASSQETGGLPYEQYF
CDR3 length: 13; V gene: TRBV7-7; J gene: TRBJ2-1; clone size: medium-sized; CDR3 protein: CASSLFQGYEQFF
CDR3 length: 15; V gene: TRBV2; J gene: TRBJ2-7; clone size: .; CDR3 protein: CASSAMGGPAYEQYF
CDR3 length: 13; V gene: TRBV20-1; J gene: TRBJ1-2; clone size: many; CDR3 protein: CSASTGALGGYTF
CDR3 length: 14; V gene: TRBV27; J gene: TRBJ2-7; clone size: many; CDR3 protein: CASSPRDVENEQYF
CDR3 length: 13; V gene: TRBV11-2; J gene: TRBJ1-3; clone size: many; CDR3 protein: CASSLEAGNTIYF
CDR3 length: 15; V gene: TRBV20-1; J gene: TRBJ2-1; clone size: many; CDR3 protein: CSVLSGGWEYNEQFF
CDR3 length: 14; V gene: TRBV5-1; J gene: TRBJ2-5; clone size: many; CDR3 protein: CASSLAPPLETQYF
CDR3 length: 16; V gene: TRBV12-3/TRBV12-4; J gene: TRBJ2-3; clone size: .; CDR3 protein: CASSFQLTGCTDTQYF